These T cell receptor beta chains were read from a single sample in a study of OX40 agonist ivuxolimab in advanced cancers. Here immunoSEQ multiplex PCR was the method, and the copy in TCRdb shows in-frame clones only, minus some. Of around 69,000 clones listed, around 83% are singletons. Sequenced here: CD4+ or CD8+ T cells sorted from blood, sampled in a trial of the OX40 agonist ivuxolimab. The source of these receptors is an adult with an advanced solid tumor such as melanoma, head and neck, liver or kidney cancer. Both conserved end residues are part of each CDR3. A D gene is named only where the DNA matches it firmly. Rows may omit the clone size; those that give it use once, few, many or a size class.

-	-	TRBJ1-5	TRBV4-1	TGCGCCAGCAGCCGCCCTCCCCCCGGCAGCAATCAGCCCCAGCATTTT	CASSRPPPGSNQPQHF
-	-	TRBJ1-5	TRBV6-1	TGTGCCAGCAGCGCTCCAGTGGGGGGTCAGCCCCAGCATTTT	CASSAPVGGQPQHF
-	-	TRBJ2-7	TRBV6-5	TGTGCCAGCAGTTACTCCAGGGATAAAATCTACGAGCAGTACTTC	CASSYSRDKIYEQYF
-	-	TRBJ1-2	TRBV5-4	TGTGCCAGCAGCTTGGTAAGGGCGAACTTGGATGGCTACACCTTC	CASSLVRANLDGYTF
TRBD1	-	TRBJ2-5	TRBV5-4	TGTGCCGGAGGGTACACAGGGGGAAGAGAGACCCAGTACTTC	CAGGYTGGRETQYF
-	-	TRBJ2-3	TRBV7-2	TGTGCCAGCAGCTTAGGACTAGAAGCAGATACGCAGTATTTT	CASSLGLEADTQYF
TRBD2	-	TRBJ2-1	TRBV19	TGTGCCAGTAGCTTACTAGCGGATTTTTACAATGAGCAGTTCTTC	CASSLLADFYNEQFF
-	-	TRBJ2-1	TRBV6-5	TGTGCCAGCAGTTACTATGGGCGTCGTCAGTACAATGAGCAGTTCTTC	CASSYYGRRQYNEQFF
TRBD2	-	TRBJ2-7	TRBV6-6	TGTGCCAGCAGTTACTCTTTCGGGGGGAACTACGAGCAGTACTTC	CASSYSFGGNYEQYF
-	-	TRBJ2-7	TRBV5-6	TGTGCCAGCAGCTTGGTACCGGATTACGAGCAGTACTTC	CASSLVPDYEQYF
-	-	TRBJ2-2	TRBV7-6	TGTGCCAGCAGCCCTGCGAACACCGGGGAGCTGTTTTTT	CASSPANTGELFF
-	-	TRBJ1-1	TRBV7-9	TGTGCCAGCAGCTTTGCCGTCAGCGAAGCTTTCTTT	CASSFAVSEAFF
TRBD1	-	TRBJ2-7	TRBV28	TGTGCCAGCAGAAGGACAGGGTTTCTCTACGAGCAGTACTTC	CASRRTGFLYEQYF
-	once	TRBJ1-1	TRBV29-1	TGCAGCGCCGTTTCTTACCGGGGTGACACTGAAGCTTTCTTT	CSAVSYRGDTEAFF
-	-	TRBJ2-7	TRBV7-8	TGTGCCAGCAGCGCTATAGGGGGGCAGGGCGAGCAGTACTTC	CASSAIGGQGEQYF
TRBD1	-	TRBJ2-7	TRBV7-8	TGTGCCAGCAGTCGCTTCCCCGGGACAGATCCCCACCACTCCCGCGAGCAGTACTTC	CASSRFPGTDPHHSREQYF
TRBD1	-	TRBJ1-3	TRBV28	TGTGCCAGCAGCCCCTCCGGGACAGGGGTATCCGGAAACACCATATATTTT	CASSPSGTGVSGNTIYF